The next 14 T cell receptor beta chains were all read from a single sample in a study of shared clonotypes between healthy human individuals. Sequencing was performed with immunoSEQ multiplex PCR; in TCRdb, only in-frame clones are kept and a portion is missing. The table lists 2,100,000 or so clones, around 95% of them singletons, with around 0.13% in the top ten. The sequenced material came from naive CD4+ T cells sorted from blood. As for subset: CD45RA+ positively selected. These receptors were taken from a man younger than 35 in good health.

V is TRBV6-5 and J is TRBJ1-5; D perhaps matches TRBD1 (5 bases). The CDR3 length is 15 residues. Trimming removed 6 bases from V and 4 bases from J, with 16 bases in between. From germline, CDR1 is MNHEY and CDR2 SVGAGI. The CDR3 DNA sequence: TGTGCCAGCAGCCCTTCCCAAGGGGTGAATCAGCCCCAGCATTTT. This sequence encodes CASSPSQGVNQPQHF.

The chain couples TRBV5-4 to TRBJ2-1; 7 positions agree with TRBD1. CDR3 size: 15 residues. J was trimmed by 4 bases and V by 4 bases; bases with no gene match: 8. The V gene's germline CDR1 is SGHNT and CDR2 YYREEE (reference sequence). This CDR3 is CASSPGTAQYNEQFF. In DNA, the CDR3 is TGTGCCAGCAGCCCCGGGACAGCGCAGTACAATGAGCAGTTCTTC.

The table lists this clone with a count of one. V and J are TRBV29-1 and TRBJ2-6, with D tentatively TRBD1 (6 bases). CDR3 size: 13 residues. The V gene lost 5 bases and the J gene lost 4 bases, with 9 bases spanning the gap. The germline gives CDR1 SQVTM, CDR2 ANQGSEA. This CDR3 is CSVHRAGANVLTF. The CDR3 bases are TGCAGCGTTCACAGGGCCGGGGCCAACGTCCTGACTTTC.

Regarding this clone: Other DNA sequences of this sample code for an identical CDR3. This chain joins TRBV18 and TRBJ2-7; D is uncertain. The CDR3 is 13 residues long. V was clipped by 3 bases and J by 2 bases, with 8 bases between them. Germline assignment: CDR1 KGHSH and CDR2 LQKENI. CDR3 residues: CASSPGRAYEQYF. The CDR3, as DNA: TGTGCCAGCTCACCGGGCAGAGCCTACGAGCAGTACTTC.

The gene calls are TRBV4-1 and TRBJ1-5; TRBD1 is a possible D gene (5 bases). V was clipped by 0 bases and J by 1 base, with 7 bases between them. CDR1 MGHRA and CDR2 YSYEKL come from the germline V gene. This CDR3 is built from 15 residues. CDR3 in amino acids: CASSQEAGSNQPQHF. The CDR3 nucleotides read TGCGCCAGCAGCCAAGAGGCAGGGAGCAATCAGCCCCAGCATTTT.

The genes are TRBV18 and TRBJ2-2; a weak D match, TRBD1 (6 bases). The CDR3 runs to 16 residues. Per the germline V gene, CDR1 is KGHSH and CDR2 is LQKENI. V was cut by 0 bases and J by 1 base, with 9 bases left in between. The CDR3 nucleotides are TGTGCCAGCTCACCACCGGGACACCAGAACACCGGGGAGCTGTTTTTT. Its protein is CASSPPGHQNTGELFF. Full variable domain (missing parts from reference TRBV18 and TRBJ2-2): NAGVMQNPRHLVRRRGQEARLRCSPMKGHSHVYWYRQLPEEGLKFMVYLQKENIIDESGMPKERFSAEFPKEGPSILRIQQVVRGDSAAYFCASSPPGHQNTGELFFGEGSRLTVL.

The chain links TRBV28 to TRBJ2-7; 7 bases align to TRBD1. With V trimmed by 6 bases and J by 0 bases, 8 bases remained unmatched. CDR1 and CDR2 from the germline V gene are MDHEN and SYDVKM. The CDR3 is 15 amino acids. The CDR3 sequence is CASRVTGVSSYEQYF. In DNA, the CDR3 is TGTGCCAGCAGGGTAACAGGGGTGAGCTCCTACGAGCAGTACTTC. Drawing the rest from reference TRBV28 and TRBJ2-7, the complete variable domain is DVKVTQSSRYLVKRTGEKVFLECVQDMDHENMFWYRQDPGLGLRLIYFSYDVKMKEKGDIPEGYSVSREKKERFSLILESASTNQTSMYLCASRVTGVSSYEQYFGPGTRLTVT.

A word on this clone: The junction shows a germline mismatch at one end, possibly a read error. The rearrangement joins TRBV28 to TRBJ2-3; possible D gene TRBD2, 6 bases. The CDR3 runs to 11 residues. Germline CDR1 MDHEN, CDR2 SYDVKM. In DNA form, the CDR3 reads TGTGCCAGCGGAACGGGAGCGTTTCTTCGGTTT. Its translation is CASGTGAFLRF. Together with reference TRBV28 and TRBJ2-3, the CDR3 gives the full variable domain: DVKVTQSSRYLVKRTGEKVFLECVQDMDHENMFWYRQDPGLGLRLIYFSYDVKMKEKGDIPEGYSVSREKKERFSLILESASTNQTSMYLCASGTGAFLRFGPGTRLTVL.

The chain carries TRBV18 and TRBJ1-2; D ambiguous. V lost 3 bases, J lost 7 bases, and 9 bases lay in between. The CDR3 totals 12 residues. The germline V gene encodes CDR1 KGHSH and CDR2 LQKENI. CDR3 sequence reads: CASSPATTGYTF. The CDR3, as DNA: TGTGCCAGCTCACCGGCAACTACTGGCTACACCTTC.

As concerns this clone: Different DNA sequences within this sample yield the same CDR3. This chain uses TRBV9 with TRBJ2-3; unclear D gene. The length of the CDR3 is 13 residues. V lost 0 bases and J 0 bases, leaving 2 bases between the germline ends. Germline V CDR1 and CDR2: SGDLS, YYNGEE. CDR3 in amino acids: CASSVASTDTQYF. The CDR3 bases are TGTGCCAGCAGCGTAGCGAGCACAGATACGCAGTATTTT.

V gene TRBV2 combines with J gene TRBJ2-5; TRBD2 aligns across 13 bases. Germline values: CDR1 SNHLY, CDR2 FYNNEI. J lost 1 base, V lost 5 bases, and 7 bases had no gene match. The CDR3 loop spans 17 amino acids. The DNA of the CDR3 is TGTGCCAGCAGTCGGACTAGCGGGGGCCCCGCCCAAGAGACCCAGTACTTC. This sequence encodes CASSRTSGGPAQETQYF.

CDR3 DNA sequence: TGTGCCAGCAGCCCCGCTAGCGGGGGGGTGTACACCGGGGAGCTGTTTTTT. Translated: CASSPASGGVYTGELFF. The chain has TRBV7-3 and TRBJ2-2, with 12 bases fitting TRBD2. The ends lost 5 bases at V and 3 bases at J; junction bases unmatched: 7. The CDR3 totals 17 residues. In germline, CDR1 is SGHTA, CDR2 FQGTGA.

Points on this clone: The sample has other DNA sequences that encode this CDR3 too. The chain is built from TRBV14 and TRBJ2-3, with 10 bases identical to TRBD2. The CDR3 extends over 16 amino acids. V gave up 3 bases and J gave up 0 bases; unmatched junction bases: 3. CDR1 and CDR2 (germline): SGHDN, FVKESK. For the CDR3, the DNA is TGTGCCAGCAGCCAGTGGACTAGCGGTAGCACAGATACGCAGTATTTT. Translating gives CASSQWTSGSTDTQYF. Supplemented by reference TRBV14 and TRBJ2-3, the full variable domain reads EAGVTQFPSHSVIEKGQTVTLRCDPISGHDNLYWYRRVMGKEIKFLLHFVKESKQDESGMPNNRFLAERTGGTYSTLKVQPAELEDSGVYFCASSQWTSGSTDTQYFGPGTRLTVL.

The CDR3 sequence: CASSSSTLSSTDTQYF. In nucleotides, the CDR3 is TGTGCCAGCAGTTCAAGTACTCTATCTAGCACAGATACGCAGTATTTT. The rearrangement uses TRBV27 and TRBJ2-3; no clear D. The CDR3 spans 16 residues. The germline V gene has CDR1 MNHEY and CDR2 SMNVEV (reference sequence). The V end was cut by 4 bases, the J end by 0 bases, with 14 bases between.